Described below is a single TCR beta chain sequence and its context. These data belong to a study of neurological immune-mediated disorders. Each CDR3 protein is one row after TCRdb ran MiXCR on the 5' RACE reads. This table has tens of thousands of distinct CDR3 sequences, more than 10% appearing once. CDR3 length: 14 amino acids. Trimming removed 10 bases from V and 5 bases from J, with 19 bases in between. Germline values: CDR1 MNHNY, CDR2 SVGAGI (reference sequence). The chain is built from TRBV6-6 and TRBJ2-3; D is undetermined. The sequencing input was PBMCs. This clonotype was sampled from a woman aged 55 to 70 with HTLV-1-associated myelopathy (HAM/TSP). CDR3: CAILPARQRDTQYF. In DNA, the CDR3 is TGTGCCATCCTCCCGGCGAGGCAAAGAGATACGCAGTATTTT.